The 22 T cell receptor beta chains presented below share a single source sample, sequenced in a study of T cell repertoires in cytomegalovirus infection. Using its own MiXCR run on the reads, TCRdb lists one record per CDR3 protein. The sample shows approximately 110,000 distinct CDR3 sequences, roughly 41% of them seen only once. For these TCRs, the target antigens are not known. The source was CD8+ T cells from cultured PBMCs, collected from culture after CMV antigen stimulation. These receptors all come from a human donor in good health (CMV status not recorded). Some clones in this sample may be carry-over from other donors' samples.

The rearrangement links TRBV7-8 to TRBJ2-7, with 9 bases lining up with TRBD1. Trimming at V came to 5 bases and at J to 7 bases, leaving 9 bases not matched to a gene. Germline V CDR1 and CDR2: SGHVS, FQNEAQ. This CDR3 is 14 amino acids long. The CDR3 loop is CASSPGQGVEEQYF. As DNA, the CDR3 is TGTGCCAGCAGCCCGGGACAGGGTGTCGAAGAGCAGTACTTC.

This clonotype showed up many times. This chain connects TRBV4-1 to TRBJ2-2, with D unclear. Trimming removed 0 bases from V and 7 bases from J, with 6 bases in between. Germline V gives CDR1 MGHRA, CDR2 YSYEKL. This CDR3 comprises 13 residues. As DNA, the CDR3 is TGCGCCAGCAGCCAAGATCAGATCGGGGAGCTGTTTTTT. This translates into CASSQDQIGELFF.

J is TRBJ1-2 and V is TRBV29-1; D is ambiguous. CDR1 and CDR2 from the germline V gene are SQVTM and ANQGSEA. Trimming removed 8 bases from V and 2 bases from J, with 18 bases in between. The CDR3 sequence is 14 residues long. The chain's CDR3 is CSTFLEGYNYGYTF. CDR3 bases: TGCAGCACGTTTCTTGAGGGCTACAACTATGGCTACACCTTC.

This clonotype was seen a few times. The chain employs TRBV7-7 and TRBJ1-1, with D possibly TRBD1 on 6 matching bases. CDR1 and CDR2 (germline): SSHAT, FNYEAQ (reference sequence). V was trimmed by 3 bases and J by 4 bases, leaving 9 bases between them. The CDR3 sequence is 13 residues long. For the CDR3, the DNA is TGTGCCAGCAGCTTCGACAGGAGCACTGAAGCTTTCTTT. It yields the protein CASSFDRSTEAFF. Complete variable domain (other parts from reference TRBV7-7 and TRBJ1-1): GAGVSQSPRYKVTKRGQDVTLRCDPISSHATLYWYQQALGQGPEFLTYFNYEAQPDKSGLPSDRFSAERPEGSISTLTIQRTEQRDSAMYRCASSFDRSTEAFFGQGTRLTVV.

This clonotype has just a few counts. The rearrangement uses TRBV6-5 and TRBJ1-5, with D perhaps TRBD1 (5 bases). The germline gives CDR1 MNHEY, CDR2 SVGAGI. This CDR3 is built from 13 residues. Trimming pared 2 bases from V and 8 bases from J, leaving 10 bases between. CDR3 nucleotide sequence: TGTGCCAGCAGTTACGCAGGGCTGGAGCCCCAGCATTTT. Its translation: CASSYAGLEPQHF.

The CDR3 nucleotides read TGTGCCAGCAGTGAGCCCCCTTACGAGCAGTACTTC. It specifies CASSEPPYEQYF. The rearrangement joins TRBV2 to TRBJ2-7; D remains unclear. The CDR3 is 12 residues long. Germline V gene data show CDR1 as SNHLY and CDR2 as FYNNEI. Trimming pared 3 bases from V and 4 bases from J, leaving 7 bases between.

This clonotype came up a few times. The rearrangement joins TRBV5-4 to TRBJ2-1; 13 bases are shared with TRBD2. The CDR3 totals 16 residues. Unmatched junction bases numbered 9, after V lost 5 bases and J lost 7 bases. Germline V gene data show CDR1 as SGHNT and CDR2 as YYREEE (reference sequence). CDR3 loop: CASSSGGTSGDNEQFF. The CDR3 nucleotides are TGTGCCAGCAGTTCGGGGGGGACTAGCGGGGATAATGAGCAGTTCTTC. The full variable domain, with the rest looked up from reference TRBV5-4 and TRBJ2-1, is ETGVTQSPTHLIKTRGQQVTLRCSSQSGHNTVSWYQQALGQGPQFIFQYYREEENGRGNFPPRFSGLQFPNYSSELNVNALELDDSALYLCASSSGGTSGDNEQFFGPGTRLTVL.

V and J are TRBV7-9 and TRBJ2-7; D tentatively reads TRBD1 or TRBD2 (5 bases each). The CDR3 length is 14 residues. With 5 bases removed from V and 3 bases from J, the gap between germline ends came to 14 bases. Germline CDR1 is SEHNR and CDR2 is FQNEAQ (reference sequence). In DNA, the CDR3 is TGTGCCAGCAGCCCCCGGGACGGCCTCTACGAGCAGTACTTC. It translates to CASSPRDGLYEQYF.

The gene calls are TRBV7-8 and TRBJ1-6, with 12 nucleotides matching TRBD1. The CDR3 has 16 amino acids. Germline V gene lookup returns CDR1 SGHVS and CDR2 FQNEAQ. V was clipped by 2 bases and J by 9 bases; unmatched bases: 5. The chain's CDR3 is CASSLTGDRGRSPLHF. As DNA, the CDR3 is TGTGCCAGCAGCTTAACGGGGGACAGGGGGCGTTCACCCCTCCACTTT.

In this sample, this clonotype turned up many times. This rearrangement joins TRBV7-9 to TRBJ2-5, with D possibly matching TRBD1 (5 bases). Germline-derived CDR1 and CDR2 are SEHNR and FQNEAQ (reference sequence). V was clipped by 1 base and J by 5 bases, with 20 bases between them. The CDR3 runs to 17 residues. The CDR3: CASSLEGWSGLSETQYF. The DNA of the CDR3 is TGTGCCAGCAGCTTAGAAGGTTGGTCAGGGCTCTCCGAGACCCAGTACTTC. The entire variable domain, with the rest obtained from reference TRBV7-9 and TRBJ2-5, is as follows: DTGVSQNPRHKITKRGQNVTFRCDPISEHNRLYWYRQTLGQGPEFLTYFQNEAQLEKSRLLSDRFSAERPKGSFSTLEIQRTEQGDSAMYLCASSLEGWSGLSETQYFGPGTRLLVL.

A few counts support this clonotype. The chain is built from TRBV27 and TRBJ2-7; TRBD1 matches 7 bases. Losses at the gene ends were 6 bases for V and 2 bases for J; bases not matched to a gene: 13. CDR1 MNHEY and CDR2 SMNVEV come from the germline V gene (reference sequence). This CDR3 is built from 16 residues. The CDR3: CASRGGLGTAPYEQYF. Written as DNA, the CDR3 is TGTGCCAGCAGAGGGGGTTTGGGGACAGCACCCTACGAGCAGTACTTC.

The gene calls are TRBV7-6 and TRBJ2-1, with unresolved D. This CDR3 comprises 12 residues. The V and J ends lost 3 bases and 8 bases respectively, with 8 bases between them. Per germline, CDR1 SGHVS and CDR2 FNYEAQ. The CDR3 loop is CASSFVDYEQFF. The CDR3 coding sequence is TGTGCCAGCAGCTTTGTTGATTATGAGCAGTTCTTC.

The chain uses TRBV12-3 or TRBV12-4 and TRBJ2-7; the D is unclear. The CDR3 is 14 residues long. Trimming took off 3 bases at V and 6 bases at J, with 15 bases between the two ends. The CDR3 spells CASSLGLWGGEQYF. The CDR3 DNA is TGTGCCAGCAGTTTGGGTCTCTGGGGTGGCGAGCAGTACTTC.

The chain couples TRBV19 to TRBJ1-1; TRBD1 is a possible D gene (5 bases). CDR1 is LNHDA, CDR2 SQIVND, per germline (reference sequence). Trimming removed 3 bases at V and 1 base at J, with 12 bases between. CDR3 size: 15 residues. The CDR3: CASSMVGGANTEAFF. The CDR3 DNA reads TGTGCCAGTAGTATGGTTGGGGGTGCGAACACTGAAGCTTTCTTT.

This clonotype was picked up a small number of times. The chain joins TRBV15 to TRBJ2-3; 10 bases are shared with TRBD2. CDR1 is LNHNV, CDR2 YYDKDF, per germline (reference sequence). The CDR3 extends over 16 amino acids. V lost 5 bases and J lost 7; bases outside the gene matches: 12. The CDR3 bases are TGTGCCACCAGCGGCTCCCTAGCGGGGGCCACGAATACGCAGTATTTT. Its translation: CATSGSLAGATNTQYF. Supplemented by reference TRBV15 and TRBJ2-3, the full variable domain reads DAMVIQNPRYQVTQFGKPVTLSCSQTLNHNVMYWYQQKSSQAPKLLFHYYDKDFNNEADTPDNFQSRRPNTSFCFLDIRSPGLGDTAMYLCATSGSLAGATNTQYFGPGTRLTVL.

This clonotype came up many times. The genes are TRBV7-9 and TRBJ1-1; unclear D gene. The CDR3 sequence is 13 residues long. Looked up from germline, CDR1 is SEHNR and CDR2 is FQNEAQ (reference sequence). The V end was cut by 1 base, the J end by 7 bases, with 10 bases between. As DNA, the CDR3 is TGTGCCAGCAGCTTAGTTGCGGGCCGTGAAGCTTTCTTT. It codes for CASSLVAGREAFF.

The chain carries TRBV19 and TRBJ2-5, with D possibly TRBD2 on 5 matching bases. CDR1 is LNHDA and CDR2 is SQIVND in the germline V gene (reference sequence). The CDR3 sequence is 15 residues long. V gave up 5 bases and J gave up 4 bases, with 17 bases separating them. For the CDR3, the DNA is TGTGCCAGTAGTGCCCTTCGAGGGATGGGAGAGACCCAGTACTTC. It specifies CASSALRGMGETQYF. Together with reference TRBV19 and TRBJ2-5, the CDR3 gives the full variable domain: DGGITQSPKYLFRKEGQNVTLSCEQNLNHDAMYWYRQDPGQGLRLIYYSQIVNDFQKGDIAEGYSVSREKKESFPLTVTSAQKNPTAFYLCASSALRGMGETQYFGPGTRLLVL.

CDR3 nucleotide sequence: TGTGCCAGCAGTTTGAACGGAGGCAATGAGCAGTTCTTC. Protein sequence: CASSLNGGNEQFF. V usage is TRBV27 and J usage is TRBJ2-1; the D gene is possibly TRBD2 (5 bases). Germline V gives CDR1 MNHEY, CDR2 SMNVEV (reference sequence). CDR3 length: 13 residues. V was shortened by 3 bases and J by 6 bases, with 9 bases between the two germline ends.

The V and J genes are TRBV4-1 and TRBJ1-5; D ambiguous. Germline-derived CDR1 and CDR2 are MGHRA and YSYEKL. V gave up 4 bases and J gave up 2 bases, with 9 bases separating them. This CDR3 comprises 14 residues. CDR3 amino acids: CASSRNDGNQPQHF. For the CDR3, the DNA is TGCGCCAGCAGCCGTAACGACGGCAATCAGCCCCAGCATTTT.

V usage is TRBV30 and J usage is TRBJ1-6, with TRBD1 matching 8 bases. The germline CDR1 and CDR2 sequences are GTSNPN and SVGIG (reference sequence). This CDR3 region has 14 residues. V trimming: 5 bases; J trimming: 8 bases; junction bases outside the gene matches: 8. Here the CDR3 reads CAWDADRGHSPLHF. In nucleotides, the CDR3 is TGTGCCTGGGACGCAGACAGGGGACATTCACCCCTCCACTTT. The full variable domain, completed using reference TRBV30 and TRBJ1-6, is SQTIHQWPATLVQPVGSPLSLECTVEGTSNPNLYWYRQAAGRGLQLLFYSVGIGQISSEVPQNLSASRPQDRQFILSSKKLLLSDSGFYLCAWDADRGHSPLHFGNGTRLTVT.

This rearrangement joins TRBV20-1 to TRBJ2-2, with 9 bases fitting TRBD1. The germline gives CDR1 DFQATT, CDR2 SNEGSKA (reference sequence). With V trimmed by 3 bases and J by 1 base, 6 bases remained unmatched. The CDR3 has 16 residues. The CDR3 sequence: CSAREDRGRNTGELFF. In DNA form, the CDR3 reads TGCAGTGCTAGGGAAGACAGGGGGAGGAACACCGGGGAGCTGTTTTTT.

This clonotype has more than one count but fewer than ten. This CDR3 reads CASSPRSSGGQVEQFF. In nucleotides, the CDR3 is TGTGCCAGCAGCCCCCGAAGTAGCGGGGGGCAAGTTGAGCAGTTCTTC. The gene calls are TRBV7-9 and TRBJ2-1, with TRBD2 matching over 10 bases. This CDR3 region has 16 residues. Germline trimming cut 5 bases from V and 9 bases from J; bases unmatched to any gene: 13. In germline, CDR1 is SEHNR, CDR2 FQNEAQ (reference sequence).